This T cell receptor (beta chain) comes out of a study of OX40 agonist ivuxolimab in advanced cancers. For the wider study: Ivuxolimab was a fully human IgG2 agonistic monoclonal antibody targeting the costimulatory receptor OX40 (CD134). Intravenous ivuxolimab was administered to patients every 2 weeks at six dose levels: 0.01, 0.1, 0.3, 1.5, 3 and 10 mg/kg. The paper reports the monotherapy dose-escalation portion (N = 52 patients) of the phase I ivuxolimab trial. Partial responses occurred in three dose-escalation patients: two with cutaneous melanoma and one with hepatocellular carcinoma. Of the approximately 54 dose-escalation patients, hepatocellular carcinoma was present in some 19, melanoma in roughly 15, renal cell carcinoma in 9 and head and neck cancer in 9. Peripheral TCRbeta sequencing aimed to test whether ivuxolimab altered TCR sequence diversity and caused clonal T-cell expansion. Patients were allowed to have had prior anti-PD-1, anti-PD-L1 or anti-CTLA-4 therapy, and 40% of the dose-escalation patients had previously received checkpoint inhibitors. A male proportion of approximately 83% and a mean age of 60 years, ranging from roughly 20 to 80, were recorded for the dose-escalation cohort. Beyond this particular receptor, the publication reports: Partial responders in the 0.1-3.0 mg/kg groups had among the lowest normalized peripheral clonal expansion, especially among CD8+ T cells. At doses of 0.1 to 3.0 mg/kg, clonal expansion of both CD4+ and CD8+ blood T cells was observed from baseline to week 6. The antigen specificity of the clonally expanded peripheral T cells was not determined. Low levels of normalized T-cell clonal expansion were also seen in some nonresponding patients. After ivuxolimab, CD8+ T cells had more expanded clones than CD4+ T cells on average.

The trial excluded patients who had a history of autoimmune disease or who were on systemic immunosuppression. Peripheral blood for TCR sequencing was collected from all dose cohorts at baseline, on cycle 4 day 1, and on cycle 7 day 1. Samples came from an open-label, multicenter, first-in-human phase I dose-escalation trial of ivuxolimab. Adults with locally advanced or metastatic melanoma, renal cell carcinoma, hepatocellular carcinoma or head and neck squamous cell carcinoma were enrolled in the trial. Before TCR sequencing, CD4+ and CD8+ T cells were separately sorted from peripheral blood. The germline V gene provides CDR1 SGHRS and CDR2 YFSETQ. Including the terminal cysteine and phenylalanine, the CDR3 comprises 15 residues. CDR3 DNA only is kept here, 45 bases in frame from base 1. Between the V and J ends, shortened by 5 bases and 0 bases respectively, the junction contains 11 bases. Comment on this clone: Its antigen is unknown. Per-nucleotide qualities are absent, and no much larger clonotype sits a single base away.

To sequence the TCRbeta CDR3 region, genomic DNA was isolated from the sorted cells. The immunoSEQ Assay was used for sequencing of TCRbeta CDR3 regions. Imported from immuneACCESS, the table was reduced by TCRdb to in-frame sequences with V and J called. These copies leave out some clones; in studies compared against another copy, an unresolved V gene accounts for under half, and the cause of the remainder is not known. The sample records around 49,000 clones, about 75% of which are singletons. Approximately 8% of the sample comes from the top ten. The sequence is built from TRBV5-1 and TRBJ2-2; no D gene call is confident. The origin of this receptor is an adult with an advanced solid tumor such as melanoma, head and neck, liver or kidney cancer. The sample in question was CD4+ or CD8+ T cells sorted from blood, obtained in a trial of the OX40 agonist ivuxolimab. The CDR3 has the sequence CASSIRPSNTGELFF. Here is the DNA: TGCGCCAGCAGTATCCGACCGTCGAACACCGGGGAGCTGTTTTTT.